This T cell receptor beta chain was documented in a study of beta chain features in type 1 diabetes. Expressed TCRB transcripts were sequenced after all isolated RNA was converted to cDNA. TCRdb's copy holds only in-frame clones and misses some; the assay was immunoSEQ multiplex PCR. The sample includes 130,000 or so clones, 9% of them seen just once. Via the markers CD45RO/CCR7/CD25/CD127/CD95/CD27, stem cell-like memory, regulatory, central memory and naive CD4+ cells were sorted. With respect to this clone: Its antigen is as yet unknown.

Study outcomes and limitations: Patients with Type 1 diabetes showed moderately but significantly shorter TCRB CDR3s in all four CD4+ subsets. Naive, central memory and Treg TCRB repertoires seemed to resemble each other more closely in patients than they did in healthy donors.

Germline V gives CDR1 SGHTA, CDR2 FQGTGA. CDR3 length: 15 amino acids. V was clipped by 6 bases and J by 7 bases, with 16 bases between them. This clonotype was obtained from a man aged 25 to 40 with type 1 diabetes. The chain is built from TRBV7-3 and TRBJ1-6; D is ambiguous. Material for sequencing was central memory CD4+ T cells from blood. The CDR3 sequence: CASSSTSTENSPLHF. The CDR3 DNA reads TGTGCCAGCAGTTCAACCTCGACTGAAAATTCACCCCTCCACTTT.